This TCR beta chain came from a study of molecular identifiers for immune sequencing clone quantification. Study summary: With replicates, the RNA of around 18,000 or 91,000 naive CD8 cells was split five ways and four were sequenced.

TCRdb redid the calling of the PCR reads with MiXCR, one entry per CDR3 protein. This table holds more than 450,000 distinct CDR3 sequences, 25% found once. Study-wide findings and caveats: In naive cells, under 1% of molecules belonged to clones above 20 RNA copies, against over 99% in effector cells.

The germline gives CDR1 SEHNR, CDR2 FQNEAQ (reference sequence). V dropped 8 bases and J dropped 8 bases, with 12 bases sitting between them. The CDR3 is 12 residues long. In the case of this clonotype: Its antigen remains unknown.

The sequenced sample consisted of naive CD8+ T cells from blood, with Jurkat cell RNA spiked in. As for subset: FACS-sorted CD8+CD4-CCR7+CD45RA+ naive T cells. The chain is built from TRBV7-9 and TRBJ1-4; D perhaps matches TRBD1 (5 bases). The source is a human donor in good health. Some libraries in this study had Jurkat cell RNA spiked in. CDR3 in amino acids: CASGREGEKLFF. CDR3 DNA sequence: TGTGCCAGCGGCAGGGAAGGAGAAAAACTGTTTTTT.